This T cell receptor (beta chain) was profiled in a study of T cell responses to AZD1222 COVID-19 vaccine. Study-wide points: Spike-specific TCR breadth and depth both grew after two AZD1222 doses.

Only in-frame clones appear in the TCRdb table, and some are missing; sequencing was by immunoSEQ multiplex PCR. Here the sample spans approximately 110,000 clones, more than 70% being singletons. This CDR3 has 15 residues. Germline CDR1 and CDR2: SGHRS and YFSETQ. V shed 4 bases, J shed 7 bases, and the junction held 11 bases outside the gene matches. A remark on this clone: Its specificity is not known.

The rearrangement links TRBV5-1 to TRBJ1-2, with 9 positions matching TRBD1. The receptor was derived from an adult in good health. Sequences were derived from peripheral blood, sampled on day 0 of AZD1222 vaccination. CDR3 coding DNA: TGCGCCAGCAGCGAAGCCGGGACAGGGTTCCCTGGCTACACCTTC. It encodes CASSEAGTGFPGYTF. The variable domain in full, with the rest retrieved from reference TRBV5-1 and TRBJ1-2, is KAGVTQTPRYLIKTRGQQVTLSCSPISGHRSVSWYQQTPGQGLQFLFEYFSETQRNKGNFPGRFSGRQFSNSRSEMNVSTLELGDSALYLCASSEAGTGFPGYTFGSGTRLTVV.